Shown below are 8 T cell receptor beta chains from a single sample sequenced in a study of cytomegalovirus exposure and HLA in healthy donors. PCR involved 60 Vbeta and 13 Jbeta primers. Clones were read by immunoSEQ multiplex PCR, and TCRdb kept only the in-frame ones, dropping some. The profile shows 150,000 to 200,000 clones, about nine tenths of them singletons. The specimen sequenced was PBMCs. The receptors stem from a boy between 2 and 10 years old in good health and CMV-seronegative.

This chain uses TRBV10-3 with TRBJ2-1; TRBD2 matches at 7 bases. There are 13 residues in the CDR3. Germline V gene lookup returns CDR1 ENHRY and CDR2 SYGVKD. V lost 4 bases to trimming and J lost 5 bases; unmatched junction nucleotides: 2. Here the CDR3 reads CAISAGLNNEQFF. The CDR3 DNA follows: TGTGCCATCAGTGCGGGACTAAACAATGAGCAGTTCTTC.

The J gene is TRBJ2-1, the V gene TRBV6-1, with D perhaps matching TRBD1 (5 bases). The CDR3 loop spans 15 amino acids. Deletions cut 4 bases from V and 6 bases from J, with 16 bases between. The germline V gene has CDR1 MNHNS and CDR2 SASEGT. The CDR3 sequence: CASSAHRIPGNEQFF. The CDR3, as DNA: TGTGCCAGCAGTGCCCACAGGATCCCGGGCAATGAGCAGTTCTTC.

The genes are TRBV29-1 and TRBJ1-5; D uncertain. Germline V lookup: CDR1 SQVTM, CDR2 ANQGSEA. Trimming removed 5 bases from V and 4 bases from J, with 12 bases in between. The CDR3 length is 13 residues. The CDR3 nucleotides are TGCAGCGTTTCCGACGGGTTTAATCAGCCCCAGCATTTT. The encoded protein is CSVSDGFNQPQHF.

This rearrangement joins TRBV21-1 to TRBJ2-7; the DNA was not compared with TRBD2, the D call given in the table. TRBV21-1 has pseudogene status. This CDR3 region has 13 residues. CDR3 region: CASSPRLSFEQYF. CDR3 nucleotides: TGTGCCAGCAGCCCCCGACTGTCGTTCGAGCAGTACTTC.

The genes are TRBV7-9 and TRBJ2-3; 7 bases fit TRBD1. The CDR3 sequence is 17 residues long. Germline V CDR1 and CDR2: SEHNR, FQNEAQ (reference sequence). V gave up 4 bases and J gave up 9 bases; unmatched junction bases: 19. This CDR3 is CASSSATHPPGQRTQYF. As DNA, the CDR3 is TGTGCCAGCAGCTCTGCTACCCACCCGCCGGGACAGCGAACGCAGTATTTT.

This clone has ten or more counts. The gene calls are TRBV6-1 and TRBJ2-6; 7 bases are a match to TRBD1. V dropped 0 bases and J dropped 7; count of bases not matched to a gene: 3. The germline V gene has CDR1 MNHNS and CDR2 SASEGT. The CDR3 runs 15 residues. As DNA, the CDR3 is TGTGCCAGCAGTGAAGCATGGACAGGAGCCAACGTCCTGACTTTC. Translating gives CASSEAWTGANVLTF.

The chain uses TRBV28 and TRBJ1-1; D remains unclear. The CDR3 length is 13 residues. Germline V lookup: CDR1 MDHEN, CDR2 SYDVKM. Trimming shortened V by 5 bases and J by 3 bases, and 10 bases separated the two germline ends. The CDR3 sequence: CASSETRDTEAFF. CDR3 bases: TGTGCCAGCAGTGAAACCCGGGACACTGAAGCTTTCTTT.

V usage is TRBV6-5 and J usage is TRBJ2-1; 10 bases line up with TRBD2. Germline values: CDR1 MNHEY, CDR2 SVGAGI. Trimming removed 6 bases from V and 7 bases from J; junction bases left unmatched: 9. This CDR3 has 15 amino acids. CDR3 amino acids: CASRRAGGGRNEQFF. The CDR3 DNA sequence: TGTGCCAGCAGGAGAGCGGGAGGGGGTAGGAATGAGCAGTTCTTC.